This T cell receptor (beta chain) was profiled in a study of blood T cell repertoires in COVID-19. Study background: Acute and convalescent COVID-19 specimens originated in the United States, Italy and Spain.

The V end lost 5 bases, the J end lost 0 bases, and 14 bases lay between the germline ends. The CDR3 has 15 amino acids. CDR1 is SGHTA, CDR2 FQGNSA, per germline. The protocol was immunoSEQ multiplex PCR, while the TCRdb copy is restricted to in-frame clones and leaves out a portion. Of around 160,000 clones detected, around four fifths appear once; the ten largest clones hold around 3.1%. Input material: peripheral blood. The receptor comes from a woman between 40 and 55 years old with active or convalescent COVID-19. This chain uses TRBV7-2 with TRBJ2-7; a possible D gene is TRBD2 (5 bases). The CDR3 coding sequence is TGTGCCAGCAGCCCAATGGTGCGGGCCTCCTACGAGCAGTACTTC. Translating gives CASSPMVRASYEQYF.